One and the same sample provided the 8 T cell receptor beta chains below, sequenced in a study of radiation and T cells in renal cell carcinoma. Time point defined: baseline pretreatment blood. Stated treatment: 15 Gy SBRT to primary tumor, nephrectomy 4 weeks later. Method: immunoSEQ multiplex PCR; TCRdb's copy keeps in-frame clones and lacks some. The sample includes approximately 90,000 clones, about 86% of them seen just once. This sample comprised blood, obtained from a patient whose treatment included radiotherapy and nephrectomy. These receptors came from a man aged 50 to 59 with renal cell carcinoma.

The V call is TRBV6-5, the J call TRBJ2-7; D not certain. V lost 0 bases and J lost 3, with 9 bases in between. Germline values: CDR1 MNHEY, CDR2 SVGAGI. This CDR3 is built from 14 residues. The chain's CDR3 is CASSYSKDGYEQYF. Here the CDR3 DNA reads TGTGCCAGCAGTTACTCGAAAGACGGCTACGAGCAGTACTTC.

The genes are TRBV2 and TRBJ2-1, with 7 bases aligning to TRBD2. The J segment lost 0 bases and the V segment lost 4 bases, leaving 0 bases of the junction unmatched. Looked up from germline, CDR1 is SNHLY and CDR2 is FYNNEI. The CDR3 is 14 residues long. As DNA, the CDR3 is TGTGCCAGCAGTGTAGCGGGCTCCTACAATGAGCAGTTCTTC. Its protein product is CASSVAGSYNEQFF.

The chain uses TRBV9 and TRBJ2-1; 7 bases line up with TRBD1. J was trimmed by 10 bases and V by 4 bases; bases with no gene match: 14. Germline V gene data show CDR1 as SGDLS and CDR2 as YYNGEE. The CDR3 length is 15 residues. This CDR3 is CASSTKLRQGGEQFF. The CDR3 nucleotides read TGTGCCAGCAGCACTAAGCTACGACAGGGTGGAGAGCAGTTCTTC.

This clone was detected only once. The CDR3 loop reads CASSPGPGTYEQYF. In DNA, the CDR3 is TGTGCCAGCAGCCCCGGCCCAGGTACCTACGAGCAGTACTTC. The chain uses TRBV7-2 and TRBJ2-7; D call uncertain. This CDR3 contains 14 residues. Germline V gene sequence: CDR1 SGHTA, CDR2 FQGNSA. The V gene lost 5 bases and the J gene lost 2 bases, with 13 bases spanning the gap. Variable domain in full (rest from reference TRBV7-2 and TRBJ2-7): GAGVSQSPSNKVTEKGKDVELRCDPISGHTALYWYRQSLGQGLEFLIYFQGNSAPDKSGLPSDRFSAERTGGSVSTLTIQRTQQEDSAVYLCASSPGPGTYEQYFGPGTRLTVT.

The J gene is TRBJ2-1, the V gene TRBV30; possibly TRBD2 for D (5 bases). The ends were cut back, 5 bases at V and 10 bases at J, with 18 bases in the middle. CDR1 and CDR2 (germline): GTSNPN, SVGIG (reference sequence). CDR3 length: 13 residues. The CDR3 loop is CAWRKTGSGEQFF. Here the CDR3 DNA reads TGTGCCTGGCGTAAGACCGGATCGGGGGAGCAGTTCTTC.

Only one count was recorded for this clone. The CDR3 DNA reads TGTGCCAGTAGTAGAGGACTAGCTCCCGACAATGAGCAGTTCTTC. This codes for CASSRGLAPDNEQFF. The V and J genes are TRBV19 and TRBJ2-1, with 8 bases aligning to TRBD2. This CDR3 spans 15 amino acids. Germline V gene data show CDR1 as LNHDA and CDR2 as SQIVND (reference sequence). V lost 4 bases to trimming and J lost 5 bases; unmatched junction nucleotides: 7.

V and J are TRBV19 and TRBJ2-2, with TRBD1 identical over 8 bases. This CDR3 is built from 16 residues. Per the germline V gene, CDR1 is LNHDA and CDR2 is SQIVND (reference sequence). V lost 7 bases and J lost 1; bases outside the gene matches: 8. The CDR3 DNA sequence: TGTGCCAGTACCCGGCTGGGACAGGAGAACACCGGGGAGCTGTTTTTT. It specifies CASTRLGQENTGELFF. Looking up the rest from reference TRBV19 and TRBJ2-2 gives the full variable domain: DGGITQSPKYLFRKEGQNVTLSCEQNLNHDAMYWYRQDPGQGLRLIYYSQIVNDFQKGDIAEGYSVSREKKESFPLTVTSAQKNPTAFYLCASTRLGQENTGELFFGEGSRLTVL.

The genes are TRBV19 and TRBJ1-1, with D uncertain. V lost 0 bases to trimming and J lost 1 base, with 6 bases between them. The CDR3 loop spans 14 amino acids. Germline assignment: CDR1 LNHDA and CDR2 SQIVND (reference sequence). The CDR3 loop is CASSIDFANTEAFF. Here the CDR3 DNA reads TGTGCCAGTAGTATAGATTTTGCGAACACTGAAGCTTTCTTT.